This T cell receptor (beta chain) came from a study of shared clonotypes between healthy human individuals. Study-wide context: Aged between 18 and 49, the donors were a couple of women and a few men.

The assay used deep level. Sorted-subset replicate PCR reactions contained 150 to 200 ng DNA, corresponding to about 30,000 T cell genomes. The repertoire was sequenced with immunoSEQ multiplex PCR; TCRdb's copy has only in-frame clones and lacks some. The table records a few million clones, around nine tenths of them present only once. In regard to this clone: Its target is not known.

This CDR3 contains 15 residues. Germline V gene data show CDR1 as SGHTA and CDR2 as FQGNSA. With 1 base clipped from V and 4 bases from J, the junction kept 3 bases outside the gene matches. Study-wide findings and caveats: In general, naive subsets displayed greater estimated richness than memory subsets did.

This sequence originates from a man aged 18 to 30 in good health. This chain connects TRBV7-2 to TRBJ2-2; 7 nucleotides match TRBD1. The material sequenced was naive CD4+ T cells sorted from blood. Subset: CD45RA+ positively selected. CDR3 in amino acids: CASSLVTGATGELFF. CDR3 sequence (DNA): TGTGCCAGCAGCTTAGTCACAGGGGCCACCGGGGAGCTGTTTTTT.